This T cell receptor (beta chain) was recovered during a study of T cell repertoires in cytomegalovirus infection. Overall study: TCR beta signatures that were public indicated CMV infection and matching HLA type.

CDR1 is MNHEY and CDR2 is SVGEGT in the germline V gene. The CDR3 has 13 residues. The V gene lost 7 bases and the J gene lost 2 bases, with 12 bases spanning the gap. TCRdb processed the reads anew with MiXCR; each CDR3 protein has one entry. The profile shows approximately 630,000 distinct CDR3 sequences, 20% to 25% of them singletons. The TCR comes from a human donor in good health (CMV status not recorded). Some clones in this sample may be carry-over from other donors' samples. This chain uses TRBV6-2 or TRBV6-3 with TRBJ2-7; the D gene is possibly TRBD1 (5 bases). What was sequenced was CD8+ T cells from PBMCs. The CDR3 reads CASTPGFPYEQYV. The CDR3 DNA follows: TGTGCCAGCACCCCAGGGTTTCCCTACGAGCAGTACGTC.